This T cell receptor (beta chain) was sequenced during a study of STAT5B mutations in CD4+ large granular lymphocyte leukemia. Overall study: Healthy donors showed HLA-associated enrichment of the CDR3 'QG' motif. Notes on the study in general: 8/27 top patient clones versus 2/35 control clones were TRBV06-family. About a quarter of private leukemic clonotypes occurred rarely in other patients' non-leukemic repertoires.

Sequenced by immunoSEQ multiplex PCR; TCRdb stores in-frame clones only, minus some. The table has around 37,000 clones, about 80% seen once. Control samples were healthy donors' buffy coats. Remarks on this clone: Antigen: not known.

The CDR3 is 16 amino acids. The trim removed 2 bases at V and 8 bases at J, leaving 8 bases unmatched. Germline lookup yields CDR1 SGDLS and CDR2 YYNGEE. The specimen sequenced was CD4+ T cells from blood buffy coats. The chain combines TRBV9 with TRBJ2-1; 12 bases are a match to TRBD2. The TCR was taken from a human donor in good health. The chain's CDR3 is CASSVGGLAGLDEQFF. In nucleotides, the CDR3 is TGTGCCAGCAGCGTCGGAGGACTAGCGGGACTCGATGAGCAGTTCTTC.